This T cell receptor (beta chain) was sequenced in a study of cytotoxic CD8 clonotypes in ibrutinib-treated CLL. Study background: Responses comprised 25 or so partial and 2 complete; at median about 68 months, around 14 remained remitted and roughly 12 progressed. After a median approximately 12 months on treatment (6 to 36), response samples were drawn. Regarding the study as a whole: Clonality went up at ibrutinib response and then declined back toward baseline at progression. There were differences in sampling times between sustained-remission and progressing patients.

Turning to this clone: Its target is not known.

Some clones are missing from TCRdb's copy, which holds only in-frame ones; the method was immunoSEQ multiplex PCR. The table shows 50,000 to 60,000 clones, with less than 90% occurring only once. The CDR3 sequence is 14 residues long. Germline values: CDR1 SGHRS, CDR2 YFSETQ. Trimming removed 2 bases from V and 2 bases from J; junction bases left unmatched: 3. The chain is built from TRBV5-1 and TRBJ2-5; 7 nucleotides match TRBD2. This specimen was PBMCs, taken after 24 months of ibrutinib treatment. The receptor comes from a human donor with chronic lymphocytic leukemia. The chain's CDR3 is CASSLTAGQETQYF. CDR3 in DNA: TGCGCCAGCAGCTTAACAGCGGGGCAAGAGACCCAGTACTTC.